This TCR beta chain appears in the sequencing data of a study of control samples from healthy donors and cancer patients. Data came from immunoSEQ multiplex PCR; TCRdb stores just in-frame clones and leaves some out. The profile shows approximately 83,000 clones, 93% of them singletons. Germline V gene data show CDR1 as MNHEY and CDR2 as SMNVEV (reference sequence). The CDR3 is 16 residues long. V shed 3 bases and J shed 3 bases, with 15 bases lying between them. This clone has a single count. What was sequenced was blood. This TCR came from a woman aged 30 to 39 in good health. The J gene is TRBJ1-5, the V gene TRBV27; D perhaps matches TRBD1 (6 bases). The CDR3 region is CASSFWGRGSNQPQHF. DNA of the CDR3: TGTGCCAGCAGTTTTTGGGGGCGCGGCTCCAATCAGCCCCAGCATTTT.